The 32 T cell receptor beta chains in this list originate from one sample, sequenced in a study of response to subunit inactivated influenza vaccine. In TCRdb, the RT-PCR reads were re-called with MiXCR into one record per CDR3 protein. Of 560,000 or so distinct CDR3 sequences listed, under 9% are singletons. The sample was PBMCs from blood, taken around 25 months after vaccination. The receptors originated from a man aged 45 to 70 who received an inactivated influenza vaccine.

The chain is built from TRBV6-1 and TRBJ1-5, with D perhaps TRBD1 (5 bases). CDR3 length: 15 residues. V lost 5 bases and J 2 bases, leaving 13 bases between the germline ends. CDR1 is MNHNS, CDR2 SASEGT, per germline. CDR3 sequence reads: CASSLRDGGNQPQHF. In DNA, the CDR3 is TGTGCCAGCAGTCTCCGGGACGGAGGCAATCAGCCCCAGCATTTT.

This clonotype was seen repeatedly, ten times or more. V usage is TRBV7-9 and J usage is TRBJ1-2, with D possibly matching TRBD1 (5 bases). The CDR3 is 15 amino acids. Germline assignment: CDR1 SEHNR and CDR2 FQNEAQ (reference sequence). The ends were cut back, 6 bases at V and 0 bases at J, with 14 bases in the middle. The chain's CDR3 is CASSFTGVSNYGYTF. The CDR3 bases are TGTGCCAGCAGTTTTACAGGAGTTTCTAACTATGGCTACACCTTC.

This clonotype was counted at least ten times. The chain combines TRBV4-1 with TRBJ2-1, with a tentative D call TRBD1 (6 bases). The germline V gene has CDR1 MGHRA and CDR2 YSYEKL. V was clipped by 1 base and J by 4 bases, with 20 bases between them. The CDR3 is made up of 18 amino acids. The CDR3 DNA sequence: TGCGCCAGCAGCCAAGCTTTCATCCGTACAGGGTTTTACAATGAGCAGTTCTTC. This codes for CASSQAFIRTGFYNEQFF.

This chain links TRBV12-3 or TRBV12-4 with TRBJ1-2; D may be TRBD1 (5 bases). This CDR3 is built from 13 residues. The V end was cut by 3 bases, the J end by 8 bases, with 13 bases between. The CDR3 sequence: CASSLGQGSGYTF. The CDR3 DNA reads TGTGCCAGCAGTTTGGGGCAGGGAAGCGGCTACACCTTC.

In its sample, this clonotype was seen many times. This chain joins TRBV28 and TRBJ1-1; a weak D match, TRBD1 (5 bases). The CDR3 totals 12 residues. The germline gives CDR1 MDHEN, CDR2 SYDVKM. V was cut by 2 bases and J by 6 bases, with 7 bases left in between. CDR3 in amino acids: CASSLRGAEAFF. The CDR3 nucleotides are TGTGCCAGCAGTTTACGGGGCGCTGAAGCTTTCTTT.

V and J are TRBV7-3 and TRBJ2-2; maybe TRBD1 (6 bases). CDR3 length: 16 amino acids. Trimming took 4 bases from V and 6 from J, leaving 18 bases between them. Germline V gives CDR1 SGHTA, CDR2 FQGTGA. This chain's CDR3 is CASSSSPTGWSGELFF. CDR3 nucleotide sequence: TGTGCCAGCAGCTCATCACCGACAGGATGGTCCGGGGAGCTGTTTTTT. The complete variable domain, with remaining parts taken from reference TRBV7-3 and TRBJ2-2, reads GAGVSQTPSNKVTEKGKYVELRCDPISGHTALYWYRQSLGQGPEFLIYFQGTGAADDSGLPNDRFFAVRPEGSVSTLKIQRTERGDSAVYLCASSSSPTGWSGELFFGEGSRLTVL.

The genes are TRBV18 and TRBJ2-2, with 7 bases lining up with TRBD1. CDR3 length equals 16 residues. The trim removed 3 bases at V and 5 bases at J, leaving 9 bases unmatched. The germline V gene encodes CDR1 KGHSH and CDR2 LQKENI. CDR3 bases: TGTGCCAGCTCACCTCCGAAGACAGGGTTTACCGGGGAGCTGTTTTTT. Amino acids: CASSPPKTGFTGELFF.

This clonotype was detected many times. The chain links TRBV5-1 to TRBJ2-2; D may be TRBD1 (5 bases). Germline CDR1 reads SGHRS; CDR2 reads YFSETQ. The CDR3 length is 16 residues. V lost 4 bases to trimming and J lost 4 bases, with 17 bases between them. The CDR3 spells CASSGSREAGTGELFF. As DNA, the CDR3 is TGCGCCAGCAGCGGGTCCAGGGAAGCAGGCACCGGGGAGCTGTTTTTT.

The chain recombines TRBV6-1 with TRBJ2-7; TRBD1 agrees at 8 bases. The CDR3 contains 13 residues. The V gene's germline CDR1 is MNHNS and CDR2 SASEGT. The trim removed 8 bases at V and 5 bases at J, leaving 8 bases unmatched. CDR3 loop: CASQEQGVDEQYF. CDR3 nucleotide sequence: TGTGCCAGCCAAGAACAGGGGGTGGACGAGCAGTACTTC.

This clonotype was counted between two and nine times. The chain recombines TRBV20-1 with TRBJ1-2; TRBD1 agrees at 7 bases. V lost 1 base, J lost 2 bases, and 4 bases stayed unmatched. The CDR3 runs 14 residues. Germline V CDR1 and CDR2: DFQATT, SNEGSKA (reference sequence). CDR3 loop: CSARVPRGNYGYTF. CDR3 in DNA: TGCAGTGCTAGAGTCCCCAGGGGGAACTATGGCTACACCTTC.

CDR3 residues: CASSIGVAGGFYEQFF. The DNA of the CDR3 is TGTGCCAGTAGTATAGGTGTAGCGGGGGGGTTCTATGAGCAGTTCTTC. The chain is built from TRBV19 and TRBJ2-1; 11 bases align to TRBD2. The V segment lost 1 base and the J segment 8 bases; nucleotides outside the gene matches: 7. Germline CDR1 and CDR2: LNHDA and SQIVND (reference sequence). The CDR3 runs 16 residues.

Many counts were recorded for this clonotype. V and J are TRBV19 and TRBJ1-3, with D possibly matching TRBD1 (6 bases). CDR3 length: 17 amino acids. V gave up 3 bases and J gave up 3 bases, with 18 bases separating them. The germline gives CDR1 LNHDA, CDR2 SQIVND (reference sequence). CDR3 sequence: CASSMGTGPRIGNTIYF. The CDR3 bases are TGTGCCAGTAGTATGGGTACAGGGCCCAGGATTGGAAACACCATATATTTT.

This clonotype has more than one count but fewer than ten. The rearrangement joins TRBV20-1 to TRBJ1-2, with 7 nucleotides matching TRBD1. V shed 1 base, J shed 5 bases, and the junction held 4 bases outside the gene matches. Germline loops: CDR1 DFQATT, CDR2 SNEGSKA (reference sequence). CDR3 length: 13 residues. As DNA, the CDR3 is TGCAGTGCTAGAGCTACAGGGGAGTATGGCTACACCTTC. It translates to CSARATGEYGYTF.

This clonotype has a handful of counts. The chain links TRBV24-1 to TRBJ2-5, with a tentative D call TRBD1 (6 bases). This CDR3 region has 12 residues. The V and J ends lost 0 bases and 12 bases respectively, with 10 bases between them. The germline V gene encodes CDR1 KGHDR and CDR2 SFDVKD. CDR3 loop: CATSDLNRVKYF. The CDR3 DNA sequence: TGTGCCACCAGTGATTTGAACAGGGTAAAGTACTTC.

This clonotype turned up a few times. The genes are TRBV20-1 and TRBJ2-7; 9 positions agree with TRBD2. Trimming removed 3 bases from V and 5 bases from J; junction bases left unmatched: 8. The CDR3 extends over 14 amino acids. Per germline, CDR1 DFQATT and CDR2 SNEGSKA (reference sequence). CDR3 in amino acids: CSARAGTSYHEQYF. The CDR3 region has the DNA TGCAGTGCTAGGGCCGGGACTAGCTACCACGAGCAGTACTTC.

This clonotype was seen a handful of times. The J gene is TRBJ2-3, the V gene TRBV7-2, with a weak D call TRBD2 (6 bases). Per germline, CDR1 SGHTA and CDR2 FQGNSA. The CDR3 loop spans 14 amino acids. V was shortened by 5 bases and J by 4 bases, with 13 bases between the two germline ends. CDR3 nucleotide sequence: TGTGCCAGCAGCCGAAGGAGGGCTGCAGATACGCAGTATTTT. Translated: CASSRRRAADTQYF.

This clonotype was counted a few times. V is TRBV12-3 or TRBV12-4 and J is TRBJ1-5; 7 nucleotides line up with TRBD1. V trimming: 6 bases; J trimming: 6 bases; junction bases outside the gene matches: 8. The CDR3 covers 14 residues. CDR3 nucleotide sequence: TGTGCCAGCAGAGCACAGGGGCTCACTCAGCCCCAGCATTTT. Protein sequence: CASRAQGLTQPQHF.

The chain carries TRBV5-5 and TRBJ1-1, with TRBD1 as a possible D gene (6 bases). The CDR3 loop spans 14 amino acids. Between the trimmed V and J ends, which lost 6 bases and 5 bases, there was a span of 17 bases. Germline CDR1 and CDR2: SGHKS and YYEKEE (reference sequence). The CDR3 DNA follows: TGTGCCAGCACCCTGACAGGTACGGTAACTGAAGCTTTCTTT. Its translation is CASTLTGTVTEAFF.

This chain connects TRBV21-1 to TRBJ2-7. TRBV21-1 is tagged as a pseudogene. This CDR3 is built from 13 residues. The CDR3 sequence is CASSKGQPYEQYF. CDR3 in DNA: TGTGCCAGCAGCAAAGGACAGCCCTACGAGCAGTACTTC.

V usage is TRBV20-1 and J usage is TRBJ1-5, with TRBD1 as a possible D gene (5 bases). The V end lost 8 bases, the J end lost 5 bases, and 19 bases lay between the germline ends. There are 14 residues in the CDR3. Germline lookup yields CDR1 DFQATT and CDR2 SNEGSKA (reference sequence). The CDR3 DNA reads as TGCAGTACCTCCGGCGTGGGGCCCCATCAGCCCCAGCATTTT. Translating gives CSTSGVGPHQPQHF.

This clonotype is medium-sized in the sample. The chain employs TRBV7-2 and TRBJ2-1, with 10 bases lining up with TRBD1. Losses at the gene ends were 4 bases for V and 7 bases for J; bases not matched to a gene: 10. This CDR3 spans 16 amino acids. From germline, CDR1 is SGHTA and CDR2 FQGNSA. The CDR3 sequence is CASSSAWTGGYNEQFF. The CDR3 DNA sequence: TGTGCCAGCAGCTCCGCCTGGACAGGGGGGTATAATGAGCAGTTCTTC.

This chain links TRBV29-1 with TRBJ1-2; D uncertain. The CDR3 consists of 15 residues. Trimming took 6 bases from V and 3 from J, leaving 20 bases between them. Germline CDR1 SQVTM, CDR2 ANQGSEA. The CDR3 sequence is CSVGRLRGSDYGYTF. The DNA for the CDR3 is TGCAGCGTCGGTAGACTAAGAGGTTCCGACTATGGCTACACCTTC.

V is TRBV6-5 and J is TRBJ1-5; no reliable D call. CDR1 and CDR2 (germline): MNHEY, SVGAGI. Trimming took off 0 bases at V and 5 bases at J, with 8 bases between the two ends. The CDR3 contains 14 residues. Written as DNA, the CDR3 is TGTGCCAGCAGTTACTCGGAGGCATATCAGCCCCAGCATTTT. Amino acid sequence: CASSYSEAYQPQHF.

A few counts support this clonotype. The CDR3 DNA reads as TGTGCCAGCAGTTTAACCGACAGGGTGCCCCAGCATTTT. This encodes CASSLTDRVPQHF. The chain has TRBV12-3 or TRBV12-4 and TRBJ1-5, with 7 bases that match TRBD1. V was clipped by 2 bases and J by 9 bases; unmatched bases: 4. This CDR3 has 13 residues.

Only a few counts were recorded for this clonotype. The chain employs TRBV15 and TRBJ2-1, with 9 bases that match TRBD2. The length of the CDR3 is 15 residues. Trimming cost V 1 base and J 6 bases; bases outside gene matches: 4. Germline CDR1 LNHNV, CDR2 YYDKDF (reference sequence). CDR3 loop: CATSRGASGINEQFF. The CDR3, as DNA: TGTGCCACCAGCAGAGGTGCTAGCGGGATCAATGAGCAGTTCTTC.

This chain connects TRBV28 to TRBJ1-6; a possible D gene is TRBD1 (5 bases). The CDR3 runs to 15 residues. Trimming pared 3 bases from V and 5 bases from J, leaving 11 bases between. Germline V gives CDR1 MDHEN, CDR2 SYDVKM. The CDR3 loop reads CASSFLRQNNSPLHF. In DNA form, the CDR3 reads TGTGCCAGCAGTTTCCTTCGACAGAATAATTCACCCCTCCACTTT.

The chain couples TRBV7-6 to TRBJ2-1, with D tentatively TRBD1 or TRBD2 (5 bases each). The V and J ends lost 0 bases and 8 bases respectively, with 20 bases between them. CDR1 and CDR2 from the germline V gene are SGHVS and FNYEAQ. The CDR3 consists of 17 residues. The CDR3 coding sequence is TGTGCCAGCAGCTTAGCGCCCACAGGAATGGACGGGGATGAGCAGTTCTTC. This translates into CASSLAPTGMDGDEQFF.

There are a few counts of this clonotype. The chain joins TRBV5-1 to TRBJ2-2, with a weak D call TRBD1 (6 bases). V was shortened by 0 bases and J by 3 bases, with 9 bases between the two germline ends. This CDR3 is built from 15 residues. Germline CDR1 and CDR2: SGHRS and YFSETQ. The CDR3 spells CASSLDRVDTGELFF. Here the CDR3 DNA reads TGCGCCAGCAGCTTGGACAGGGTTGACACCGGGGAGCTGTTTTTT. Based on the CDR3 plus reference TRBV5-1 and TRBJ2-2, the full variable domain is KAGVTQTPRYLIKTRGQQVTLSCSPISGHRSVSWYQQTPGQGLQFLFEYFSETQRNKGNFPGRFSGRQFSNSRSEMNVSTLELGDSALYLCASSLDRVDTGELFFGEGSRLTVL.

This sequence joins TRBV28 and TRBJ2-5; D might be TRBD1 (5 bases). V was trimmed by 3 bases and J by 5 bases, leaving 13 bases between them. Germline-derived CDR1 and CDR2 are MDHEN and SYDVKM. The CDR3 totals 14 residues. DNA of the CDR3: TGTGCCAGCAGTTTTGGTGGCAGGGTGGAGACCCAGTACTTC. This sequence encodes CASSFGGRVETQYF.

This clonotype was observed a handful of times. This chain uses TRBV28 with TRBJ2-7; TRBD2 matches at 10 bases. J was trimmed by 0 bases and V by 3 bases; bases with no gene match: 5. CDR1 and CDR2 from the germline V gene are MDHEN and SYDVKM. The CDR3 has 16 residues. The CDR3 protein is CASSFLASGSSYEQYF. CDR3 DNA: TGTGCCAGCAGTTTTTTAGCTAGCGGGAGCTCCTACGAGCAGTACTTC.

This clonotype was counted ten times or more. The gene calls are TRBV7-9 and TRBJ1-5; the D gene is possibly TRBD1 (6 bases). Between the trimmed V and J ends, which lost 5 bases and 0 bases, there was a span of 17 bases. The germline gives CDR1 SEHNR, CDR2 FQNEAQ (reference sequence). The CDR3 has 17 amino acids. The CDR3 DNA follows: TGTGCCAGCAGCCGTGAAGGGGGGGCAGATAGCAATCAGCCCCAGCATTTT. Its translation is CASSREGGADSNQPQHF.

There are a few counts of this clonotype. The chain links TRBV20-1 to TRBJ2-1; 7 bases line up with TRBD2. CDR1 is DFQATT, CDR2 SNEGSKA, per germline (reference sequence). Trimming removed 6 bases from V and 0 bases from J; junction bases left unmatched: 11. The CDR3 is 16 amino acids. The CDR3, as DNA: TGCAGTGCCCCCGATTGGCGGGAGAGCTCCTACAATGAGCAGTTCTTC. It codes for CSAPDWRESSYNEQFF.